The rows below give T cell receptor beta chains drawn from one sample of a study of CD8+CD57+ T cells in acquired aplastic anemia. TCRdb analysed the reads with MiXCR anew, one entry per CDR3 protein. The table lists approximately 190,000 distinct CDR3 sequences, under 70% of them singletons. Sequenced material: sorted CD4+, CD8+, or CD8+CD57+ T cells (not recorded which) from PBMCs. All receptors derive from a human donor with severe aplastic anemia or a healthy control (not recorded which). Each CDR3 is given with its conserved first and last residue. Where a row states a size, it is once, few, many or the class of an expanded clone; other rows omit it.

TRBV5-1	TRBJ2-3	NA	CASSQLMTGEDTQYF
TRBV13	TRBJ2-7	many	CASSSRGGGAFNEQYF
TRBV25-1	TRBJ1-1	few	CASSESGGRPLNTEAFF
TRBV7-9	TRBJ1-1	NA	CASRWGRDTEAFF
TRBV10-1	TRBJ2-7	few	CASLDGWVSYEQYF
TRBV19	TRBJ1-5	once	CASMRGDFGNQPQHF
TRBV7-6	TRBJ1-1	few	CASSRLTGGTEAFF
TRBV24-1	TRBJ2-5	NA	CATSDLDRGETQYF
TRBV9	TRBJ2-3	many	CASSVDTSGGAGTDTQYF
TRBV18	TRBJ2-7	NA	CASSPSTSLDYEQYF
TRBV20-1	TRBJ2-2	once	CSARDYFPGELFF